This T cell receptor beta chain was captured by sequencing in a study of Ad26.COV2.S vaccination and SARS-CoV-2 variants (dated by TCRdb to the early 2020s). About the study as a whole: The specificity and breadth of SARS-CoV-2-reactive T cell receptors after Ad26.COV2.S vaccination were assessed by TCRbeta repertoire sequencing. A total of 32 samples were included in the TCR-sequenced set, comprising 19 Ad26.COV2.S vaccine recipients, 5 placebo recipients and 8 SARS-CoV-2 convalescent individuals.

In light of the paper, this sample's time point label describes: individuals recovered from natural SARS-CoV-2 infection. This clone has a single count. Its binding antigen is unknown. Nothing much larger sits one base from this clone, and base qualities are not available. The CDR3 sequence holds 14 residues, the cysteine and phenylalanine included. CDR3 DNA only is kept here, 42 bases in frame from base 1. Sequences SEHNR (CDR1) and FQNEAQ (CDR2) are obtained from the germline V gene (reference sequence). The V end gives up 3 bases and the J end 2 bases, leaving 1 base in the junction not matched to a gene. TCRbeta CDR3 regions were sequenced with the immunoSEQ Assay. After extraction, genomic DNA underwent amplification by bias-controlled multiplex PCR, followed by high-throughput sequencing. Per the source publication's procedure: To quantify the absolute abundance of every unique TCRbeta CDR3 region, sequences were collapsed and filtered. Usable DNA was measured by amplifying reference genes present in all nucleated cells, and TCRbeta template counts were normalized to that usable DNA to estimate T cell fraction. Repertoire TCRs were annotated as SARS-CoV-2-specific by exact matching of V gene, CDR3 amino acid sequence and J gene to a known reactive TCR set. The reference SARS-CoV-2 TCR set was obtained from MIRA and was filtered for enrichment in COVID-19-positive ImmuneCODE repertoires, whereby public or cross-reactive TCRs were removed. Using the MIRA antigens, annotated TCRs were further analysed by specific ORF or by position within an ORF. Breadth was defined as annotated unique rearrangements over total unique productive rearrangements; depth was the summed frequency of those rearrangements. Group comparisons of TCR breadth used two-sided Wilcoxon rank-sum tests. The table comes from immuneACCESS by way of TCRdb, which keeps in-frame sequences with V and J called. Part of the clones is missing from these tables; in studies checked, under half for an unresolved V gene and the rest for unknown reasons. The V and J calls and clone size are taken from that table; D and trimming were inferred from the DNA. The sample table holds roughly 380,000 clones, of which roughly 94% were seen once. Of the sample, 3.9% is held by the ten largest clones.

General findings and caveats noted by the study authors: Ad26.COV2.S recipients had higher spike-specific TCR breadth than placebo recipients (P = 0.0014). According to the authors, total T cell responses may have been underestimated by the TCR breadth and depth analyses. Vaccine and placebo recipients had similar non-spike TCR breadth, a finding consistent with the vaccine containing only spike. After vaccination, spike-specific CD8+ and CD4+ T cell responses were reported to show substantial breadth.

Source: peripheral blood, taken after recovery from COVID-19. The clonotype comes from a human donor who had recovered from COVID-19. Recombination connected TRBV7-9 to TRBJ2-3, with TRBD2 matching 8 junction bases. The CDR3 region has the sequence CASSLTSVTDTQYF. In nucleotides, the sequence is TGTGCCAGCAGCTTGACTAGCGTCACAGATACGCAGTATTTT.